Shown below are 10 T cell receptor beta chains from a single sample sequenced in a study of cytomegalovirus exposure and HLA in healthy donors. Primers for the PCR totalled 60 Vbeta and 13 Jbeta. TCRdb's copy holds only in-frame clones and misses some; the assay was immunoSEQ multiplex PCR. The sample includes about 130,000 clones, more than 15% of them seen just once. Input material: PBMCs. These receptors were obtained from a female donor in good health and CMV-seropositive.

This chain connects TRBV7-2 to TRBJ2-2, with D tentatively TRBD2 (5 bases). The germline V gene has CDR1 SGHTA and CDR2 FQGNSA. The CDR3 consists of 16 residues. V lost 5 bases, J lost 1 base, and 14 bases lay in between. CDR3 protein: CASSPQRPENTGELFF. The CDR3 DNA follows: TGTGCCAGCAGCCCCCAGCGGCCCGAGAACACCGGGGAGCTGTTTTTT.

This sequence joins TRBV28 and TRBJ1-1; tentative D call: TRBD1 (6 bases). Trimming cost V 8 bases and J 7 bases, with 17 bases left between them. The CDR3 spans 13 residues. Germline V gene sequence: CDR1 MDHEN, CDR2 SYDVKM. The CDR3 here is CASYGTLLREAFF. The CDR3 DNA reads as TGTGCCAGCTACGGGACACTTCTACGTGAAGCTTTCTTT.

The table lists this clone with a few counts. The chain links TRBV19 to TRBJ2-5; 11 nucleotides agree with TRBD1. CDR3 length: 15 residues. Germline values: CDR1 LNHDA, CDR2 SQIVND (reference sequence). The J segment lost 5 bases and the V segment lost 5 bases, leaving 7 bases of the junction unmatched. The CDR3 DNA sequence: TGTGCCAGTAGTGCCGGGACAGGGGGGTGGGAGACCCAGTACTTC. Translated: CASSAGTGGWETQYF.

In DNA, the CDR3 is TGCAGCGTTGAATGGGGCAGAACCTACACAGATACGCAGTATTTT. Translating gives CSVEWGRTYTDTQYF. The J gene is TRBJ2-3, the V gene TRBV29-1; possible D gene TRBD1, 5 bases. The CDR3 consists of 15 residues. The germline gives CDR1 SQVTM, CDR2 ANQGSEA. Trimming took 2 bases from V and 2 from J, leaving 14 bases between them.

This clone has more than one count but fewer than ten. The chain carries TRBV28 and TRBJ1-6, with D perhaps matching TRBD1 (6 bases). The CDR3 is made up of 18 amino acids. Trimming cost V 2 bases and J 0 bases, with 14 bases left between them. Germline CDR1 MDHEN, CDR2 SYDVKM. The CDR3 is CASSLPRGQSSYNSPLHF. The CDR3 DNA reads TGTGCCAGCAGTTTACCTCGAGGACAGAGCTCCTATAATTCACCCCTCCACTTT.

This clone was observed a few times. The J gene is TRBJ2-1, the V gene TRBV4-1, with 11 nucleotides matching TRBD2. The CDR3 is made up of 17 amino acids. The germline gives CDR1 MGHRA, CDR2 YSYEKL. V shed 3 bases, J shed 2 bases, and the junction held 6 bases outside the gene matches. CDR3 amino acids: CASSHTSGGDTYNEQFF. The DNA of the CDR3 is TGCGCCAGCAGCCATACTAGCGGGGGCGACACCTACAATGAGCAGTTCTTC.

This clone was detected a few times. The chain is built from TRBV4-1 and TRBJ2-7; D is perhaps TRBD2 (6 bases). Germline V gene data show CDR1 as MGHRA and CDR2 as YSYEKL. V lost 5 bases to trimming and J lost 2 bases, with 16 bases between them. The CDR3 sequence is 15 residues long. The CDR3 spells CASSALTGDTYEQYF. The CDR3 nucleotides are TGCGCCAGCAGCGCCCTGACGGGGGATACCTACGAGCAGTACTTC.

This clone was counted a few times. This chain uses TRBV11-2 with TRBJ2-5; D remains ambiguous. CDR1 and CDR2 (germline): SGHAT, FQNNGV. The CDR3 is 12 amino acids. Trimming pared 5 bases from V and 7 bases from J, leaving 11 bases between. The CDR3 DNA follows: TGTGCCAGCAGCCCTATGAGGAGGACCCAGTACTTC. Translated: CASSPMRRTQYF.

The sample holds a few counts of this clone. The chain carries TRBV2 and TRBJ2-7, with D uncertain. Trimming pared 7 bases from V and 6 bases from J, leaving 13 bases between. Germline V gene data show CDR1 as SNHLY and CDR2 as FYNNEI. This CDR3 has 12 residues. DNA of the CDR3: TGTGCCAGCAACGAGAATGCCCTCGAGCAGTACTTC. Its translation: CASNENALEQYF.

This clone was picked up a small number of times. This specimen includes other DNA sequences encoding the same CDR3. This chain's CDR3 is CASSQDRETQYF. The CDR3 DNA sequence: TGCGCCAGCAGCCAAGACAGGGAGACCCAGTACTTC. V and J are TRBV4-1 and TRBJ2-5, with D uncertain. Germline values: CDR1 MGHRA, CDR2 YSYEKL. Trimming removed 0 bases at V and 5 bases at J, with 4 bases between. The CDR3 is made up of 12 amino acids.